One T cell receptor (beta chain) is described in this entry. This sample is drawn from a study of blood T cell repertoires in COVID-19. Authors' methods: Estimates of nucleated cell counts were drawn from the amplification of reference gene primers. Libraries were prepared by immunoSEQ multiplex PCR; TCRdb keeps only in-frame clonotypes and omits some of them. V, J and clone size are taken as reported in that table, and D and trimming were inferred from the DNA itself. The sample yields approximately 180,000 clones, about 85% seen once. V dropped 0 bases and J dropped 5 bases, with 10 bases sitting between them. This CDR3 comprises 14 residues. Germline CDR1 is SEHNR and CDR2 is FQNEAQ (reference sequence). In Seattle, patients joined the study during active infection and were tracked longitudinally.

Specimen: peripheral blood. The clonotype comes from a person aged 70 to 85 with COVID-19, enrolled during active disease. J is TRBJ2-5 and V is TRBV7-9; no clear D gene. CDR3 loop: CASSLAVGLETQYF. In DNA form, the CDR3 reads TGTGCCAGCAGCTTAGCCGTGGGCCTGGAGACCCAGTACTTC.